These 21 T cell receptor beta chains share one sample of origin, sequenced in a study of monozygotic twins with inflammatory bowel disease (dated by TCRdb to the late 2010s). The receptor library was made with 5' RACE. The instrument given in TCRdb is Illumina HiSeq 2500. Each CDR3 protein sequence appears as one entry after TCRdb reprocessed the reads, and no DNA is included. The data table for this sample lists 350,000 to 500,000 distinct CDR3 sequences. The leading ten clones occupy roughly 2.3% of the sample. Sequencing was carried out using blood. The source is a human donor with ulcerative colitis or Crohn's disease, or a healthy co-twin of an affected twin (not recorded which).

The V call is TRBV5-5, the J call TRBJ1-1. Germline lookup yields CDR1 SGHKS and CDR2 YYEKEE (reference sequence). This CDR3 region has 14 residues. The CDR3 loop reads CASSLRAWDTEAFF.

This sequence joins TRBV7-9 and TRBJ1-4. CDR1 and CDR2 from the germline V gene are SEHNR and FQNEAQ (reference sequence). This CDR3 comprises 15 residues. The CDR3 loop is CASSLGRKSNEKLFF.

The chain has TRBV7-2 and TRBJ1-5; the D gene TCRdb calls, TRBD1, cannot be checked with no DNA. Looked up from germline, CDR1 is SGHTA and CDR2 is FQGNSA. The CDR3 sequence is 17 residues long. CDR3 loop: CASSLALQGYSNQPQHF.

The chain carries TRBV12-3 or TRBV12-4 and TRBJ1-1. The CDR3 has 12 residues. This CDR3 is CASSTDPSGAFF.

The CDR3 is CASSQEALLANTGELFF. The chain employs TRBV4-3 and TRBJ2-2; TCRdb's D call, TRBD2, is unchecked because there is no DNA. The CDR3 totals 17 residues. CDR1 LGHNA and CDR2 YSLEER come from the germline V gene.

The rearrangement uses TRBV18 and TRBJ1-3; the D gene TCRdb calls, TRBD1, cannot be checked with no DNA. The CDR3 length is 17 residues. Per germline, CDR1 KGHSH and CDR2 LQKENI. CDR3 protein: CASSPRPTADSGNTIYF.

The chain is built from TRBV29-1 and TRBJ2-6. The CDR3 totals 13 residues. Germline V lookup: CDR1 SQVTM, CDR2 ANQGSEA. The CDR3 sequence: CSVDGPGANVLTF.

The rearrangement uses TRBV7-2 and TRBJ2-2; TCRdb lists TRBD1, though no DNA is available to test this call. The CDR3 covers 16 residues. Germline V gives CDR1 SGHTA, CDR2 FQGNSA. The CDR3 sequence: CASSLAPGRYTGELFF.

V and J are TRBV29-1 and TRBJ2-7; TCRdb indicates TRBD1, and absent DNA this call remains unverified. Germline CDR1 is SQVTM and CDR2 is ANQGSEA. The CDR3 runs 11 residues. CDR3 sequence: CSVRTGIEQYF.

The chain is built from TRBV7-9 and TRBJ2-3; TCRdb's D call of TRBD1 is untestable without DNA. Germline CDR1 reads SEHNR; CDR2 reads FQNEAQ (reference sequence). The CDR3 contains 17 residues. The CDR3 sequence: CASSQDRGQSPEDTQYF.

This chain uses TRBV7-8 with TRBJ1-2. This CDR3 region has 14 residues. The germline V gene encodes CDR1 SGHVS and CDR2 FQNEAQ. The CDR3 is CASSSDLINYGYTF.

The genes are TRBV12-5 and TRBJ2-1. The CDR3 is 13 residues long. Germline CDR1 reads LGHNT; CDR2 reads FRNRAP. This chain's CDR3 is CASNDGYYNEQFF.

The chain joins TRBV29-1 to TRBJ1-2; TCRdb reports TRBD1, a call that lacks DNA to check it against. The CDR3 runs 15 residues. CDR1 is SQVTM and CDR2 is ANQGSEA in the germline V gene. CDR3 amino acids: CSVEDPGASNYGYTF.

The chain couples TRBV9 to TRBJ2-7; the D call of TRBD1 rests on TCRdb alone, since no DNA is present to check it. Germline CDR1 SGDLS, CDR2 YYNGEE. This CDR3 contains 14 residues. CDR3 in amino acids: CASSVGQGVYEQYF.

The chain combines TRBV5-1 with TRBJ1-4. Germline CDR1 and CDR2: SGHRS and YFSETQ. This CDR3 spans 14 amino acids. This CDR3 reads CASSLRPAGEKLFF. Variable domain in full (rest from reference TRBV5-1 and TRBJ1-4): KAGVTQTPRYLIKTRGQQVTLSCSPISGHRSVSWYQQTPGQGLQFLFEYFSETQRNKGNFPGRFSGRQFSNSRSEMNVSTLELGDSALYLCASSLRPAGEKLFFGSGTQLSVL.

The rearrangement links TRBV3-1 to TRBJ1-1. Germline lookup yields CDR1 LGHDT and CDR2 YNNKEL (reference sequence). There are 11 residues in the CDR3. This CDR3 reads CASRGTTEAFF.

This chain links TRBV5-1 with TRBJ2-1; TCRdb outputs TRBD1, but without DNA this stays unchecked. The V gene's germline CDR1 is SGHRS and CDR2 YFSETQ. The length of the CDR3 is 15 residues. The CDR3 loop is CASNGVGGSYNEQFF.

The chain links TRBV20-1 to TRBJ2-1; absent DNA, TCRdb's TRBD1 call cannot be checked. CDR3 length: 12 amino acids. Germline CDR1 and CDR2: DFQATT and SNEGSKA (reference sequence). CDR3 region: CSAVTGLNEQFF.

V usage is TRBV5-4 and J usage is TRBJ2-3; there is no DNA to check the TCRdb D call of TRBD2. Germline V gene sequence: CDR1 SGHNT, CDR2 YYREEE (reference sequence). The CDR3 has 15 residues. This CDR3 is CASSLGAGVLDTQYF.

The chain joins TRBV2 to TRBJ2-1; absent DNA, TCRdb's TRBD2 call cannot be checked. The CDR3 spans 14 residues. The germline V gene encodes CDR1 SNHLY and CDR2 FYNNEI. The CDR3 reads CASRLAGFYNEQFF. Looking up the rest from reference TRBV2 and TRBJ2-1 gives the full variable domain: EPEVTQTPSHQVTQMGQEVILRCVPISNHLYFYWYRQILGQKVEFLVSFYNNEISEKSEIFDDQFSVERPDGSNFTLKIRSTKLEDSAMYFCASRLAGFYNEQFFGPGTRLTVL.

The chain has TRBV7-2 and TRBJ1-1. Germline CDR1 and CDR2: SGHTA and FQGNSA. The CDR3 totals 15 residues. CDR3 protein: CASSLGRGLAAEAFF.